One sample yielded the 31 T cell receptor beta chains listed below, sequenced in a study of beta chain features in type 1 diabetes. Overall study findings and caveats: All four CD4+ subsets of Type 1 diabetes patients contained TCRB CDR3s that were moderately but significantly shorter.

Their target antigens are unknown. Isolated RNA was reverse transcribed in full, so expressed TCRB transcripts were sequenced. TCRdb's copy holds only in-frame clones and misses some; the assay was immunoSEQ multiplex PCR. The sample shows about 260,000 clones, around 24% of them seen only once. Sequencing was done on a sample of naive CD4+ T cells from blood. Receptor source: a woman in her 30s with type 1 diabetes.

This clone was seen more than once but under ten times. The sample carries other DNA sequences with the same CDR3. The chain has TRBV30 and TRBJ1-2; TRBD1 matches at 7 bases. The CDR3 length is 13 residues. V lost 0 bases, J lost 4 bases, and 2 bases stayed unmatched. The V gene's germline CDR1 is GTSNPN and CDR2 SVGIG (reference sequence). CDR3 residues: CAWSVQGSYGYTF. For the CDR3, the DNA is TGTGCCTGGAGTGTACAGGGGTCCTATGGCTACACCTTC.

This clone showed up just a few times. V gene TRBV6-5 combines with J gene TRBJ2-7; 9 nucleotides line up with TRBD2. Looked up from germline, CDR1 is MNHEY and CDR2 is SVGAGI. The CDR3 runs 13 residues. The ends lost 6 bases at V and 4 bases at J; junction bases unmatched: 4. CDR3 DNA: TGTGCCAGCAGGCCTCTAGCGGGATACGAGCAGTACTTC. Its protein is CASRPLAGYEQYF.

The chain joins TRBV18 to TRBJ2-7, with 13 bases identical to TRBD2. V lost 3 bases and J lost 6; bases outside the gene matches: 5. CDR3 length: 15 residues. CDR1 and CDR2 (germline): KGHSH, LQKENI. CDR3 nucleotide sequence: TGTGCCAGCTCACCGGGACTAGCGGGATCCCTCGAGCAGTACTTC. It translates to CASSPGLAGSLEQYF.

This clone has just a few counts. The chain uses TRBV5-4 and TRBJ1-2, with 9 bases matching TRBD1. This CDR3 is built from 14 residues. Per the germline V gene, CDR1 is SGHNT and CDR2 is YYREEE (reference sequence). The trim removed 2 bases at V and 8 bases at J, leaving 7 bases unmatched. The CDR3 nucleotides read TGTGCCAGCAGCTTTCCAGGACAGGGGAGCGGCTACACCTTC. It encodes CASSFPGQGSGYTF.

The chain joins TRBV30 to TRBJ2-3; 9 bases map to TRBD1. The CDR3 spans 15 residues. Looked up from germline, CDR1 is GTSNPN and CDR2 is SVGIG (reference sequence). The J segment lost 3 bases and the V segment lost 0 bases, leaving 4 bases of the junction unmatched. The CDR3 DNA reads TGTGCCTGGAGTGTACGACAGGGGGTTACAGATACGCAGTATTTT. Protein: CAWSVRQGVTDTQYF.

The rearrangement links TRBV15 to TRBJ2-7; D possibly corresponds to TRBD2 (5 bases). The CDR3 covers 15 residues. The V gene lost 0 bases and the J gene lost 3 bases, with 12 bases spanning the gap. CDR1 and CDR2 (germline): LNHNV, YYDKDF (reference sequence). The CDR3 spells CATSRDPSGSYEQYF. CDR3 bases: TGTGCCACCAGCAGAGATCCAAGCGGTAGCTACGAGCAGTACTTC.

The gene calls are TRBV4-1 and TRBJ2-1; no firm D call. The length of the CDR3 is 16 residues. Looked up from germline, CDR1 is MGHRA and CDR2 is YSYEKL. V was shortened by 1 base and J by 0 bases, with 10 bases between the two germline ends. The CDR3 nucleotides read TGCGCCAGCAGCCAAGCGCACCGGAGCTCCTACAATGAGCAGTTCTTC. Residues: CASSQAHRSSYNEQFF.

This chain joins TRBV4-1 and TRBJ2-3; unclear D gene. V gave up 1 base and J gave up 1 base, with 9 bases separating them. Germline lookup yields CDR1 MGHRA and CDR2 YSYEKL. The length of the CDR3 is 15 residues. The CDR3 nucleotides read TGCGCCAGCAGCCAAGTGGGTCAGGGCACAGATACGCAGTATTTT. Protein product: CASSQVGQGTDTQYF.

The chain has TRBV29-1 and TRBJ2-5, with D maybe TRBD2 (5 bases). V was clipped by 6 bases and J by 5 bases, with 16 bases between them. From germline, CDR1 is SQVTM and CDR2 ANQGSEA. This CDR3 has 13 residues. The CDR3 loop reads CSVHRSWEETQYF. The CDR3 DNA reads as TGCAGCGTCCACCGAAGTTGGGAGGAGACCCAGTACTTC.

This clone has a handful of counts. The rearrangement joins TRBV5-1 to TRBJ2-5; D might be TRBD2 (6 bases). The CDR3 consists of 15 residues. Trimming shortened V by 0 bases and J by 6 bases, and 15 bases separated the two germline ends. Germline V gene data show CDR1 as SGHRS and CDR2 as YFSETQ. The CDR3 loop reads CASSLAGDSLQTQYF. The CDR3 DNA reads TGCGCCAGCAGCTTGGCGGGGGACTCCCTCCAGACCCAGTACTTC.

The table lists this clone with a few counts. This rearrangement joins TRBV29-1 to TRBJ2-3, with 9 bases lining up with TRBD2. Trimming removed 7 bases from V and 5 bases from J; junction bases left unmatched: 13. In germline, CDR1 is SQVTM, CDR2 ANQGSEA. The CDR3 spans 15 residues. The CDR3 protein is CSAALSGSYKDTQYF. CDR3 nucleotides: TGCAGCGCCGCCCTTAGCGGGAGCTATAAAGATACGCAGTATTTT.

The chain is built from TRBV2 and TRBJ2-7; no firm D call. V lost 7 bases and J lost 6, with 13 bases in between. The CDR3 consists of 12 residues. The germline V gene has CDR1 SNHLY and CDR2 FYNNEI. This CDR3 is CASTVSAGEQYF. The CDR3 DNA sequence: TGTGCCAGCACGGTCAGCGCCGGCGAGCAGTACTTC. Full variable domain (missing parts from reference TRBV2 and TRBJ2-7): EPEVTQTPSHQVTQMGQEVILRCVPISNHLYFYWYRQILGQKVEFLVSFYNNEISEKSEIFDDQFSVERPDGSNFTLKIRSTKLEDSAMYFCASTVSAGEQYFGPGTRLTVT.

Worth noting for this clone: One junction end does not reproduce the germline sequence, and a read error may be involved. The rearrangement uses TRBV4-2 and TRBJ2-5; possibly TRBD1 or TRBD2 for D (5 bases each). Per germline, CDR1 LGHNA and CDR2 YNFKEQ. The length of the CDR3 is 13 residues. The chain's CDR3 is CAGSQGRRETQYF. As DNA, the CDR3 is TGTGCCGGCAGCCAGGGCCGGAGGGAGACCCAGTACTTC.

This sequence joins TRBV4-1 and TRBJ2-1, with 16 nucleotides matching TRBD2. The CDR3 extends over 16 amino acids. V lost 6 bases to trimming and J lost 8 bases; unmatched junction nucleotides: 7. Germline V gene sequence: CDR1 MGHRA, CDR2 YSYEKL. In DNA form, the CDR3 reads TGCGCCAGCAGGCCTGCCGGGACTAGCGGGAGGGATGAGCAGTTCTTC. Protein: CASRPAGTSGRDEQFF.

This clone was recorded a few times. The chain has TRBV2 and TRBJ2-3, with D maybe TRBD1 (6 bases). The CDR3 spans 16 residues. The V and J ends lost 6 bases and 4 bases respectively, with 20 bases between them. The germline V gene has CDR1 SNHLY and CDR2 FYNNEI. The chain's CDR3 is CASREQGIPLADTQYF. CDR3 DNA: TGTGCCAGCAGAGAACAGGGTATACCCCTCGCAGATACGCAGTATTTT. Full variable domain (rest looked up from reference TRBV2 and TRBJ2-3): EPEVTQTPSHQVTQMGQEVILRCVPISNHLYFYWYRQILGQKVEFLVSFYNNEISEKSEIFDDQFSVERPDGSNFTLKIRSTKLEDSAMYFCASREQGIPLADTQYFGPGTRLTVL.

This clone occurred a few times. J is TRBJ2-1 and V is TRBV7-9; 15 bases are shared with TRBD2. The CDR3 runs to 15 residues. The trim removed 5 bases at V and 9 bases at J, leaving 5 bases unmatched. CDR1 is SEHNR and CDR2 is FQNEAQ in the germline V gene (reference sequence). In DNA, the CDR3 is TGTGCCAGCAGCCCTAGGACTAGCGGGAGGGCTGAGCAGTTCTTC. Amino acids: CASSPRTSGRAEQFF.

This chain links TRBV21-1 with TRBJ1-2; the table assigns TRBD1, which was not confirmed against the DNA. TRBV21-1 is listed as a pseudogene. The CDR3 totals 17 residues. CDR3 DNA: TGTGCCAGCAGCACGAGGACAGGGACCTTTCATAACTATGGCTACACCTTC. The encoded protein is CASSTRTGTFHNYGYTF.

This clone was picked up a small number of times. DNA of the CDR3: TGCGCCAGCAGCCAAGAGGGTTCGACTAGCGGTGGGACCCAGTACTTC. It codes for CASSQEGSTSGGTQYF. The chain joins TRBV4-1 to TRBJ2-5; 9 nucleotides match TRBD2. CDR1 is MGHRA and CDR2 is YSYEKL in the germline V gene. Trimming at V came to 0 bases and at J to 7 bases, leaving 9 bases not matched to a gene. The length of the CDR3 is 16 residues.

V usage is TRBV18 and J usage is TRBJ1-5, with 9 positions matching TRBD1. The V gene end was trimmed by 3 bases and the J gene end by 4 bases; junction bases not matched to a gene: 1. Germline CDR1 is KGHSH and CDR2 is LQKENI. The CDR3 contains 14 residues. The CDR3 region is CASSPTGGNQPQHF. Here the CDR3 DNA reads TGTGCCAGCTCACCGACAGGGGGAAATCAGCCCCAGCATTTT. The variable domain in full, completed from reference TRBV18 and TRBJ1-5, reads NAGVMQNPRHLVRRRGQEARLRCSPMKGHSHVYWYRQLPEEGLKFMVYLQKENIIDESGMPKERFSAEFPKEGPSILRIQQVVRGDSAAYFCASSPTGGNQPQHFGDGTRLSIL.

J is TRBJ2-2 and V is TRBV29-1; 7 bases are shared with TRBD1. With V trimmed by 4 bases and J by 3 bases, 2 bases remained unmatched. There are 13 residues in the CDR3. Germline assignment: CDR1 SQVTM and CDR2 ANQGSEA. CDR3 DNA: TGCAGCGTTGTTACAGGGGACACCGGGGAGCTGTTTTTT. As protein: CSVVTGDTGELFF.

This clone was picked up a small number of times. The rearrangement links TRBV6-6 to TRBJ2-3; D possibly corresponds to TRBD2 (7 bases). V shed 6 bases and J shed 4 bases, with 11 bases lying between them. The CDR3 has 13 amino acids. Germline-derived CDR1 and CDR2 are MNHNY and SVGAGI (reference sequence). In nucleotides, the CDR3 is TGTGCCAGCAGACAGGGAGGGCCAGATACGCAGTATTTT. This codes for CASRQGGPDTQYF.

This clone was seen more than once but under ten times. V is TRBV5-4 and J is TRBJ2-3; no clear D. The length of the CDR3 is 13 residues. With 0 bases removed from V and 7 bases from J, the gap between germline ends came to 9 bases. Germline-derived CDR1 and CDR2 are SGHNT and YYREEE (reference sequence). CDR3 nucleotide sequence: TGTGCCAGCAGCTTGGATCTATCTCATACGCAGTATTTT. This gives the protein CASSLDLSHTQYF.

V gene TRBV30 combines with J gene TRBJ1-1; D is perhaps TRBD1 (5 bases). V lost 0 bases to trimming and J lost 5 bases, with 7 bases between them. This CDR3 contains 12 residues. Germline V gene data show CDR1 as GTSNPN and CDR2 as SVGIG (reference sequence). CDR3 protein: CAWSVGGTEAFF. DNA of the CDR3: TGTGCCTGGAGTGTGGGGGGTACTGAAGCTTTCTTT.

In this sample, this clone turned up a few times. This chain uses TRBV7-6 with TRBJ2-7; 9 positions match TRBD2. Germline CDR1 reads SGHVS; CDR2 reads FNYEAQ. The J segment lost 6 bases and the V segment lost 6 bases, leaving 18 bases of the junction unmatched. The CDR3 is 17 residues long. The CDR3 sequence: CASSEGGREGRVREQYF. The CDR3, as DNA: TGTGCCAGCAGTGAAGGGGGGCGGGAGGGCCGGGTTCGCGAGCAGTACTTC.

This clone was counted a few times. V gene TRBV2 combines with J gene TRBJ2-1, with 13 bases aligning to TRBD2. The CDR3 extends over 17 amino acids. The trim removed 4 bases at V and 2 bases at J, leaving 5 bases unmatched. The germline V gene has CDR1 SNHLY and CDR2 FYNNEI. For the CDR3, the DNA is TGTGCCAGCAGTGGGGGACTAGCGGGAAACGCCTACAATGAGCAGTTCTTC. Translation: CASSGGLAGNAYNEQFF.

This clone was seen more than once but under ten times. The CDR3 DNA reads as TGCGCCAGCAGCTTGGGACAGGGGCGCTACGAGCAGTACTTC. Amino acid sequence: CASSLGQGRYEQYF. The rearrangement uses TRBV5-1 and TRBJ2-7, with TRBD1 matching over 8 bases. This CDR3 has 14 residues. The V gene's germline CDR1 is SGHRS and CDR2 YFSETQ. V shed 0 bases and J 3 bases; nucleotides not matched to a gene: 2.

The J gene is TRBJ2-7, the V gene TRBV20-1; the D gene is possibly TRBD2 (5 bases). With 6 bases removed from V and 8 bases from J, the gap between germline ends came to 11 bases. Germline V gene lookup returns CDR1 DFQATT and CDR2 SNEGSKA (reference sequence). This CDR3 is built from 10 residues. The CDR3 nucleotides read TGCAGTGCCCTCCGGGGTCAGCAGTACTTC. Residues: CSALRGQQYF.

CDR3 in DNA: TGCAGCGTGGAGCTCATCTCCTACAATGAGCAGTTCTTC. This codes for CSVELISYNEQFF. This rearrangement joins TRBV29-1 to TRBJ2-1, with D hard to call. CDR1 is SQVTM, CDR2 ANQGSEA, per germline. The V gene lost 6 bases and the J gene lost 0 bases, with 9 bases spanning the gap. This CDR3 is built from 13 residues.

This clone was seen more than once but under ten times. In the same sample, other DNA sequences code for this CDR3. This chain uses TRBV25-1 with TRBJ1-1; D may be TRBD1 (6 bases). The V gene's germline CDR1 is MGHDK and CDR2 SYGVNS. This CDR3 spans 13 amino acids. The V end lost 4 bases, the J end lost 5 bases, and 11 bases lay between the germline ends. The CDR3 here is CASSVLQGTEAFF. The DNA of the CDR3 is TGTGCCAGCAGTGTATTGCAGGGGACTGAAGCTTTCTTT.

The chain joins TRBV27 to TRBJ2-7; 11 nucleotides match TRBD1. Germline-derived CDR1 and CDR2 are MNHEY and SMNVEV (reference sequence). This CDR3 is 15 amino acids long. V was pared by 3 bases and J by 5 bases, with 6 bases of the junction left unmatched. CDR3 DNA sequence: TGTGCCAGCAGTTTGCTGGACAGGGGGCTCGACGAGCAGTACTTC. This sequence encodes CASSLLDRGLDEQYF.

CDR3 loop: CASSVRRESADEQFF. CDR3 nucleotides: TGTGCCAGCAGCGTCCGGCGGGAGAGTGCGGATGAGCAGTTCTTC. This chain links TRBV9 with TRBJ2-1, with 7 bases aligning to TRBD2. Unmatched junction bases numbered 10, after V lost 2 bases and J lost 8 bases. The CDR3 totals 15 residues. Germline V CDR1 and CDR2: SGDLS, YYNGEE.